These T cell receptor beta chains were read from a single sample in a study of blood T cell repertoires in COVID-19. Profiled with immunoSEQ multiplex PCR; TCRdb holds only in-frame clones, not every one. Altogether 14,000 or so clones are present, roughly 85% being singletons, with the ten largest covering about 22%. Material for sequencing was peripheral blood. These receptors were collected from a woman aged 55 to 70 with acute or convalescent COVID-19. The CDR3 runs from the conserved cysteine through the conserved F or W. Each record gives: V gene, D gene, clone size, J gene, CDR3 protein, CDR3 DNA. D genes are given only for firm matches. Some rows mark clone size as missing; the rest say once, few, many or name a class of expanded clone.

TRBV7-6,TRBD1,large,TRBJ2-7,CASSPRDRTTYEQYF,TGTGCCAGCAGTCCCCGGGACAGGACCACCTACGAGCAGTACTTC
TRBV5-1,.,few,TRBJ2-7,CASSPATGYEQYF,TGCGCCAGCAGCCCGGCGACGGGGTACGAGCAGTACTTC
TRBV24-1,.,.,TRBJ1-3,CATRDNSGNTIYF,TGTGCCACCAGGGACAACTCTGGAAACACCATATATTTT
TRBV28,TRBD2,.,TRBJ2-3,CASSPLRLAVSTDTQYF,TGTGCCAGCAGTCCCCTTAGACTAGCCGTTAGCACAGATACGCAGTATTTT
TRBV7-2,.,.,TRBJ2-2,CASSFDSGLQLFF,TGTGCCAGCAGCTTTGACAGCGGGCTCCAGCTGTTTTTT
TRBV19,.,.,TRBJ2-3,CASSIKPGFADTQYF,TGTGCCAGTAGTATAAAGCCGGGTTTTGCAGATACGCAGTATTTT
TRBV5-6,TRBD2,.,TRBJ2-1,CASSWWASGRIYNEQFF,TGTGCCAGCAGCTGGTGGGCTAGCGGGAGGATATACAATGAGCAGTTCTTC
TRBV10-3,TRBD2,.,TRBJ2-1,CAISGGTSNEQFF,TGTGCCATCAGTGGAGGGACTAGCAATGAGCAGTTCTTC
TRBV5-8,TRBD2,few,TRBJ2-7,CASSLGAGLAGGYEQYF,TGTGCCAGCAGCTTGGGGGCCGGACTAGCGGGGGGCTACGAGCAGTACTTC
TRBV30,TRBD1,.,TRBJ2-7,CAYRDRSSYEQYF,TGTGCCTACCGGGACAGGAGCTCCTACGAGCAGTACTTC